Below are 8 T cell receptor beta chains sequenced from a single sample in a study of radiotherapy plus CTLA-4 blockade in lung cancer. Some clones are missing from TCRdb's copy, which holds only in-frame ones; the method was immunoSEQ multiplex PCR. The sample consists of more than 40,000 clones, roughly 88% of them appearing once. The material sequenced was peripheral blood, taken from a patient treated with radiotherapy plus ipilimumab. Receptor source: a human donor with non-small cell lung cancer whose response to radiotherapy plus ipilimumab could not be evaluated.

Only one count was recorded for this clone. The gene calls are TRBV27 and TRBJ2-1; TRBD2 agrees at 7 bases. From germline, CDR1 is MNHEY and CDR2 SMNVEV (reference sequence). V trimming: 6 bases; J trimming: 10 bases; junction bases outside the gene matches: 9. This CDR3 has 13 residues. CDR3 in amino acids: CASSWGGPREQFF. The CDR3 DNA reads TGTGCCAGCAGCTGGGGAGGGCCGAGGGAGCAGTTCTTC.

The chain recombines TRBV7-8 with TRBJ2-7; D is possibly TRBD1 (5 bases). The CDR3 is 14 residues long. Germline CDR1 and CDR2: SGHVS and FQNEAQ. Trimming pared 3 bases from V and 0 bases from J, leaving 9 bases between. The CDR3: CASSLTVSSYEQYF. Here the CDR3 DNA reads TGTGCCAGCAGCTTGACAGTGAGCTCCTACGAGCAGTACTTC. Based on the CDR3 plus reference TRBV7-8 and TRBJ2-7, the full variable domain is GAGVSQSPRYKVAKRGQDVALRCDPISGHVSLFWYQQALGQGPEFLTYFQNEAQLDKSGLPSDRFFAERPEGSVSTLKIQRTQQEDSAVYLCASSLTVSSYEQYFGPGTRLTVT.

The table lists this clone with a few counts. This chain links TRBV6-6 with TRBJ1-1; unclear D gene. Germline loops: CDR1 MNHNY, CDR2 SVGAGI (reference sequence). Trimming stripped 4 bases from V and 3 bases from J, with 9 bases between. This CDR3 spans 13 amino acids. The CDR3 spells CASSSISYTEAFF. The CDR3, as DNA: TGTGCCAGCAGTTCGATCAGTTACACTGAAGCTTTCTTT.

CDR3 nucleotides: TGTGCCAGTACCCCCGCCCCACAGGGGGCAGGCGAGCAGTACTTC. Its translation: CASTPAPQGAGEQYF. V gene TRBV6-6 combines with J gene TRBJ2-7; 9 bases agree with TRBD1. With V trimmed by 9 bases and J by 6 bases, 15 bases remained unmatched. In germline, CDR1 is MNHNY, CDR2 SVGAGI (reference sequence). The length of the CDR3 is 15 residues.

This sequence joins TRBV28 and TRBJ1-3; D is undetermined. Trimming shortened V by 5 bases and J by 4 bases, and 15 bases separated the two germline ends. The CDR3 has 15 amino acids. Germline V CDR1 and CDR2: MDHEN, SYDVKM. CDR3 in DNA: TGTGCCAGCAGTCCCAACCCGGGTCTCGGAAACACCATATATTTT. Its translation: CASSPNPGLGNTIYF.

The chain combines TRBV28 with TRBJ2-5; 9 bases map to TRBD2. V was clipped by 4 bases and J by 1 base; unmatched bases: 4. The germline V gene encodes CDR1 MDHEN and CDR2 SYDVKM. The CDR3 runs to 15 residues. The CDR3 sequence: CASSSAGGVQETQYF. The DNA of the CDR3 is TGTGCCAGCAGTTCCGCGGGGGGGGTCCAAGAGACCCAGTACTTC.

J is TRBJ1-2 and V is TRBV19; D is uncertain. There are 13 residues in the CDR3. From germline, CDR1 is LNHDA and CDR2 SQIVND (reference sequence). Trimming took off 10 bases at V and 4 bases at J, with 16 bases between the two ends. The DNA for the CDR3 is TGTGCCACTCCCGCCGAGGGTGGCTATGGCTACACCTTC. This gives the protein CATPAEGGYGYTF.

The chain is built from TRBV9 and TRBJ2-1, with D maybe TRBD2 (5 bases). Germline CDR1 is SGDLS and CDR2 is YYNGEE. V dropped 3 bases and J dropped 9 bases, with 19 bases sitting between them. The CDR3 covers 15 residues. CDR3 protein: CASSATSLVAGEQFF. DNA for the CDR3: TGTGCCAGCAGCGCCACTAGTCTCGTCGCAGGTGAGCAGTTCTTC.